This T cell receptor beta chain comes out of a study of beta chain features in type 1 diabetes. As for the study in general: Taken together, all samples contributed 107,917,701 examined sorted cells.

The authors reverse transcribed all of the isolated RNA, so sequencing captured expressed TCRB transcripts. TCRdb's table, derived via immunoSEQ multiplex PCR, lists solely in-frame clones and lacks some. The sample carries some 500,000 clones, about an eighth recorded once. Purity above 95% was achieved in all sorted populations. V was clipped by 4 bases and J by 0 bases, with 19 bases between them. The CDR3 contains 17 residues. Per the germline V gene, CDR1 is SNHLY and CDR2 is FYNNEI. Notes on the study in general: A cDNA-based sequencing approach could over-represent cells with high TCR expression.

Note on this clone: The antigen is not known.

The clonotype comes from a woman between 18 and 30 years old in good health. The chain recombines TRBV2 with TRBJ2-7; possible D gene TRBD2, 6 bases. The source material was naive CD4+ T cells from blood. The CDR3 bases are TGTGCCAGCAGTGCCCCTCGGGAGCGCGGTAGCTCCTACGAGCAGTACTTC. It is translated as CASSAPRERGSSYEQYF.